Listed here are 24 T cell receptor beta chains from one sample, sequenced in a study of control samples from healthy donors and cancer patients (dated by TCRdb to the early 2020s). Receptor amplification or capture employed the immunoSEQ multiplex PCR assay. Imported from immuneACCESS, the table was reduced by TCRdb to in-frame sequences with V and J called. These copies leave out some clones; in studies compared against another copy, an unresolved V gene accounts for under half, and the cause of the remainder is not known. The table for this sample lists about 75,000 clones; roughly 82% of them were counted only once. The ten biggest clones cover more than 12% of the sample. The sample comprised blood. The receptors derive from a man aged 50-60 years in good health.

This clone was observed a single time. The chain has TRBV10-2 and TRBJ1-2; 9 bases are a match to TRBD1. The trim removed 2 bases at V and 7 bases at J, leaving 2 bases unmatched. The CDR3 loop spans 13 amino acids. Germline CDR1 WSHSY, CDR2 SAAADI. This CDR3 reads CASSETGGGGYTF. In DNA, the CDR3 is TGCGCCAGCAGTGAGACAGGGGGCGGTGGCTACACCTTC.

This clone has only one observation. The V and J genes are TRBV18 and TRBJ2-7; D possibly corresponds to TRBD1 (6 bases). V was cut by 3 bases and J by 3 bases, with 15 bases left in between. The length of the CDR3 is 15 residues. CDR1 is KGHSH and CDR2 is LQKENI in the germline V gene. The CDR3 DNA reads TGTGCCAGCTCACCTTGGGCAGGGGACCTCTACGAGCAGTACTTC. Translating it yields CASSPWAGDLYEQYF.

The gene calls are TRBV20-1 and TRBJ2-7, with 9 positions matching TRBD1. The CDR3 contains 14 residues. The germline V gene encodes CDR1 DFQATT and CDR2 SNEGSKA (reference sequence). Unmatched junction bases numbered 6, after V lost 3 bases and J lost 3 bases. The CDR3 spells CSASGTGSLYEQYF. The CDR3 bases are TGCAGTGCTAGTGGGACAGGGTCCCTCTACGAGCAGTACTTC.

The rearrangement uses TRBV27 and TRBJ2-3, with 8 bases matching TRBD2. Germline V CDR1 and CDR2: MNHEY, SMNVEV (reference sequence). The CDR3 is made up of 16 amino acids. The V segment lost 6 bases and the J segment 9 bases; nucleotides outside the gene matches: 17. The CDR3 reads CASSPRGRGAVGTQYF. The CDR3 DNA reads TGTGCCAGCAGCCCCCGAGGGCGGGGGGCCGTAGGAACGCAGTATTTT.

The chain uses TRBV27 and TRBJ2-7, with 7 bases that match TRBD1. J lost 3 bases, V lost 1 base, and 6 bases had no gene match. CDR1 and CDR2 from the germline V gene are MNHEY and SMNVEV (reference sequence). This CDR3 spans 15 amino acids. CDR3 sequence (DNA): TGTGCCAGCAGTTTATACGGGACAGCCCACTACGAGCAGTACTTC. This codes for CASSLYGTAHYEQYF.

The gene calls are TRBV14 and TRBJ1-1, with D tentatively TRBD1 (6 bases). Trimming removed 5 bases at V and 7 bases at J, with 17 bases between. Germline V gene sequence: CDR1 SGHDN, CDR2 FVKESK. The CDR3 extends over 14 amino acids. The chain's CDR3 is CASSFYGTFNEAFF. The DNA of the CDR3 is TGTGCCAGCAGCTTTTATGGGACATTTAATGAAGCTTTCTTT.

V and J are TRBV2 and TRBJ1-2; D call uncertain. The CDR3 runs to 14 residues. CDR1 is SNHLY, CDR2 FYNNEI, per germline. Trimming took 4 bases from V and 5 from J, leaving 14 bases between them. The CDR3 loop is CASSGPAIQYGYTF. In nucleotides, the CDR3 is TGTGCCAGCAGTGGTCCAGCCATCCAGTATGGCTACACCTTC.

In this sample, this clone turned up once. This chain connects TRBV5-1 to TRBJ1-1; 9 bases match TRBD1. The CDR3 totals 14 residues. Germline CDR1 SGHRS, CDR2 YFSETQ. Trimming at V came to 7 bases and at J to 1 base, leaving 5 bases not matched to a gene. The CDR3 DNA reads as TGCGCCAGCGGAGCGACAGGGGGGAACACTGAAGCTTTCTTT. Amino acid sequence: CASGATGGNTEAFF.

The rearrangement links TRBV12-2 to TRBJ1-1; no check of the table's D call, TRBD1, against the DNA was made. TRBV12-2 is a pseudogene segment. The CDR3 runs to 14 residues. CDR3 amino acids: CASRLTPSNTEAFF. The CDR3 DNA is TGTGCAAGTCGCTTGACACCATCGAACACTGAAGCTTTCTTT.

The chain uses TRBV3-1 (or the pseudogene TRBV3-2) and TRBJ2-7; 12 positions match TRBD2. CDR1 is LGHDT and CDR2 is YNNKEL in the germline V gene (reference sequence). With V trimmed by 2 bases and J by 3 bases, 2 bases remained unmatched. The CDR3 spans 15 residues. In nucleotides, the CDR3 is TGTGCCAGCAGCCAATGGACTAGCGGGGACTACGAGCAGTACTTC. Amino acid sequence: CASSQWTSGDYEQYF.

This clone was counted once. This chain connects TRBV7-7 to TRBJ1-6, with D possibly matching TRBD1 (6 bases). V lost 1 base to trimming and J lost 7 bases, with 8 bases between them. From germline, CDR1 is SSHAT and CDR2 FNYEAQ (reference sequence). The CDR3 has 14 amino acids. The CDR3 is CASSLGGQNSPLHF. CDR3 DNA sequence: TGTGCCAGCAGCTTAGGAGGACAGAATTCACCCCTCCACTTT.

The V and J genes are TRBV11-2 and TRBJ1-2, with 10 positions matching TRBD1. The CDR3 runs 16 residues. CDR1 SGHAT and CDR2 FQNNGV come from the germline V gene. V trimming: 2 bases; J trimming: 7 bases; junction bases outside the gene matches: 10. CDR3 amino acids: CASSLPGQGGFSGYTF. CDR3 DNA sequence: TGTGCCAGCAGCTTACCCGGACAGGGGGGCTTCTCTGGCTACACCTTC.

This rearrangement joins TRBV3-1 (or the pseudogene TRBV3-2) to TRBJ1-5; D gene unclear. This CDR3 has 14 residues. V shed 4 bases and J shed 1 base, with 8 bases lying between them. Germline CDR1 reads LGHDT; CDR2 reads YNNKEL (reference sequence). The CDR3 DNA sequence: TGTGCCAGCAGCCTGGGAAGGAGCAATCAGCCCCAGCATTTT. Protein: CASSLGRSNQPQHF.

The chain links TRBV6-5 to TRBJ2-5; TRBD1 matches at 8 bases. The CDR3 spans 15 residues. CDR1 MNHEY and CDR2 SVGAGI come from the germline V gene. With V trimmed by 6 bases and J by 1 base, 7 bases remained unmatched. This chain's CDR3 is CASRGVTGAQETQYF. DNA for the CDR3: TGTGCCAGCAGGGGGGTGACAGGGGCCCAAGAGACCCAGTACTTC.

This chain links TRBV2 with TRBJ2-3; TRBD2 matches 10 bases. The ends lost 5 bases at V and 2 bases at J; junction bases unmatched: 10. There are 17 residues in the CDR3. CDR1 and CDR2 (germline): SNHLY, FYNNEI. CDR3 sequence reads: CASSRWKREGLTDTQYF. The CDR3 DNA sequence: TGTGCCAGCAGTCGATGGAAGCGGGAGGGACTCACAGATACGCAGTATTTT.

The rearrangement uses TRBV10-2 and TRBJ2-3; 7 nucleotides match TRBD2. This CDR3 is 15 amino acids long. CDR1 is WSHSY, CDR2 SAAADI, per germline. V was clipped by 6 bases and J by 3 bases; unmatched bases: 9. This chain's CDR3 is CASRGGSGGTDTQYF. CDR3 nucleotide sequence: TGCGCCAGCAGAGGCGGGAGTGGGGGTACAGATACGCAGTATTTT.

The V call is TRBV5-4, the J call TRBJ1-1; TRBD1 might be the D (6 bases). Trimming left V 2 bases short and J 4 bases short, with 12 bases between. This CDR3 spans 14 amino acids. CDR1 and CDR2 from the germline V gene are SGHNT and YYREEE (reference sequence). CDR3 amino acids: CASSFRGEGTEAFF. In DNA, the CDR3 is TGTGCCAGCAGCTTCAGGGGTGAGGGCACTGAAGCTTTCTTT.

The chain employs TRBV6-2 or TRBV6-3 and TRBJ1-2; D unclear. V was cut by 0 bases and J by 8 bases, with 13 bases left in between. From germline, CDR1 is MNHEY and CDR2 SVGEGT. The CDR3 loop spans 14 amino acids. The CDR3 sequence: CASSYSPSTEGYTF. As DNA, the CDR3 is TGTGCCAGCAGTTACTCTCCCTCCACAGAAGGCTACACCTTC.

DNA for the CDR3: TGTGCCAGCAGCTTCGGGACTCACTACAATGAGCAGTTCTTC. This encodes CASSFGTHYNEQFF. The rearrangement joins TRBV7-2 to TRBJ2-1; D is perhaps TRBD2 (6 bases). The CDR3 spans 14 residues. The V gene lost 3 bases and the J gene lost 3 bases, with 9 bases spanning the gap. CDR1 and CDR2 (germline): SGHTA, FQGNSA.

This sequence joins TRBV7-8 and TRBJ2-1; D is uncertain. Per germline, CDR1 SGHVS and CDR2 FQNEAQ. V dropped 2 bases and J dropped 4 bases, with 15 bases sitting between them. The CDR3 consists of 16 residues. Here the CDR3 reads CASSLSVGGFYNEQFF. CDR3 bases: TGTGCCAGCAGCTTATCCGTAGGTGGATTTTACAATGAGCAGTTCTTC.

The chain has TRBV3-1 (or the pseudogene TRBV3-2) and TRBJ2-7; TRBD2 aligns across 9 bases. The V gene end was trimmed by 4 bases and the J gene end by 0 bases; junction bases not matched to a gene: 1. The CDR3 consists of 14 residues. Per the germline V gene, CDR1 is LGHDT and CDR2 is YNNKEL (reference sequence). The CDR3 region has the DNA TGTGCCAGCAGCCGACTAGCGGCCTCCTACGAGCAGTACTTC. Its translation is CASSRLAASYEQYF.

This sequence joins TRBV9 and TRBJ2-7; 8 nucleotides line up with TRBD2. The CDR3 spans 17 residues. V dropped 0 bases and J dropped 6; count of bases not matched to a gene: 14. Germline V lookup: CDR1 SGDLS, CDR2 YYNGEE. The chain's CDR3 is CASSVEGLAGSLGEQYF. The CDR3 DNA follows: TGTGCCAGCAGCGTAGAAGGGTTAGCGGGATCGCTCGGCGAGCAGTACTTC.

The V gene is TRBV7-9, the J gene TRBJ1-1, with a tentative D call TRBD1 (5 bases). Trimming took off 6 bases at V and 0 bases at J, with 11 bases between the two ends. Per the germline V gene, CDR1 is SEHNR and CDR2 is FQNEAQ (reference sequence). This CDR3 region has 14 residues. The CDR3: CASSRQGLNTEAFF. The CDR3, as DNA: TGTGCCAGCAGTCGGCAGGGTCTGAACACTGAAGCTTTCTTT. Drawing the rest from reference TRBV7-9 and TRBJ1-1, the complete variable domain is DTGVSQNPRHKITKRGQNVTFRCDPISEHNRLYWYRQTLGQGPEFLTYFQNEAQLEKSRLLSDRFSAERPKGSFSTLEIQRTEQGDSAMYLCASSRQGLNTEAFFGQGTRLTVV.

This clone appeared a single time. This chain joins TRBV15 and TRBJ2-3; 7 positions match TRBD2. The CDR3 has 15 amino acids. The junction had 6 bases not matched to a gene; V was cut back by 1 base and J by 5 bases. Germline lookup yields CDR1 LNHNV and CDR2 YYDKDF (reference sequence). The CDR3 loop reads CATSRGKRDRDTQYF. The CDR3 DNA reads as TGTGCCACCAGCAGAGGAAAGCGGGACCGAGATACGCAGTATTTT.